Listed here are 18 T cell receptor beta chains from one sample, sequenced in a study of beta chain features in type 1 diabetes. For these TCRs, the target antigens are not known. Study findings and constraints: Moderate yet significant TCRB CDR3 shortening was seen in Type 1 diabetes patients in all four CD4+ subsets.

Expressed TCRB transcripts got sequenced, as all isolated RNA was reverse transcribed. Libraries were prepared by immunoSEQ multiplex PCR; TCRdb keeps only in-frame clonotypes and omits some of them. The sample consists of some 350,000 clones, approximately 13% of them appearing once. Sequencing used naive CD4+ T cells from blood. These receptors all come from a woman between 18 and 29 years old with type 1 diabetes.

This clone was detected only once. This rearrangement joins TRBV2 to TRBJ1-4; D remains unclear. This CDR3 spans 12 amino acids. CDR1 and CDR2 (germline): SNHLY, FYNNEI. Trimming took 4 bases from V and 5 from J, leaving 5 bases between them. The CDR3 DNA follows: TGTGCCAGCAGTGCCCCAAATGAAAAACTGTTTTTT. Encoded protein: CASSAPNEKLFF.

The rearrangement links TRBV11-2 to TRBJ2-7, with D perhaps TRBD1 (6 bases). This CDR3 has 13 residues. The germline V and J ends were trimmed by 3 bases and 5 bases, with 11 bases remaining between them. Germline CDR1 reads SGHAT; CDR2 reads FQNNGV. The CDR3 nucleotides read TGTGCCAGCAGCTTTACAGGGACCCACGAGCAGTACTTC. It specifies CASSFTGTHEQYF.

This chain uses TRBV19 with TRBJ2-2, with D perhaps matching TRBD2 (5 bases). The CDR3 runs to 13 residues. The germline V gene has CDR1 LNHDA and CDR2 SQIVND (reference sequence). The germline V and J ends were trimmed by 7 bases and 7 bases, with 13 bases remaining between them. The CDR3: CASNGVLGGELFF. CDR3 nucleotides: TGTGCCAGTAATGGGGTACTAGGCGGGGAGCTGTTTTTT.

CDR3 bases: TGTGCCAGCAGCTGGGGGAGCGGGAGGGCCGTAGGGTCAGATACGCAGTATTTT. Translated, it gives CASSWGSGRAVGSDTQYF. The chain recombines TRBV5-4 with TRBJ2-3; TRBD2 agrees at 10 bases. With V trimmed by 3 bases and J by 4 bases, 14 bases remained unmatched. Germline V lookup: CDR1 SGHNT, CDR2 YYREEE (reference sequence). This CDR3 contains 18 residues.

This clone has a handful of counts. This sequence joins TRBV2 and TRBJ2-3; TRBD2 is a possible D gene (5 bases). Germline V lookup: CDR1 SNHLY, CDR2 FYNNEI. The germline V and J ends were trimmed by 5 bases and 0 bases, with 9 bases remaining between them. This CDR3 is 14 amino acids long. CDR3 residues: CASSRTVSTDTQYF. In nucleotides, the CDR3 is TGTGCCAGCAGTAGGACTGTTAGCACAGATACGCAGTATTTT.

This clone was seen more than once but under ten times. The genes are TRBV29-1 and TRBJ2-1; the D gene is possibly TRBD2 (6 bases). The CDR3 sequence is 13 residues long. From germline, CDR1 is SQVTM and CDR2 ANQGSEA. V lost 7 bases, J lost 2 bases, and 12 bases lay in between. For the CDR3, the DNA is TGCAGCGGGATAGCGGATGCCTACAATGAGCAGTTCTTC. This codes for CSGIADAYNEQFF.

The chain couples TRBV29-1 to TRBJ2-2; D is possibly TRBD2 (6 bases). Per germline, CDR1 SQVTM and CDR2 ANQGSEA. CDR3 size: 13 residues. The germline V and J ends were trimmed by 4 bases and 7 bases, with 13 bases remaining between them. CDR3 sequence (DNA): TGCAGCGTTGCCGGGACTCTCCTCGGGGAGCTGTTTTTT. Residues: CSVAGTLLGELFF.

The V gene is TRBV18, the J gene TRBJ2-5, with a tentative D call TRBD2 (5 bases). Between the trimmed V and J ends, which lost 3 bases and 4 bases, there was a span of 15 bases. This CDR3 is built from 15 residues. The germline V gene encodes CDR1 KGHSH and CDR2 LQKENI. The CDR3 spells CASSPSSAGRETQYF. CDR3 DNA: TGTGCCAGCTCACCTTCCAGCGCGGGTCGAGAGACCCAGTACTTC. The whole variable domain, filled in from reference TRBV18 and TRBJ2-5, reads NAGVMQNPRHLVRRRGQEARLRCSPMKGHSHVYWYRQLPEEGLKFMVYLQKENIIDESGMPKERFSAEFPKEGPSILRIQQVVRGDSAAYFCASSPSSAGRETQYFGPGTRLLVL.

The V call is TRBV10-3, the J call TRBJ2-7; 11 positions agree with TRBD2. The V gene end was trimmed by 3 bases and the J gene end by 5 bases; junction bases not matched to a gene: 3. The germline V gene encodes CDR1 ENHRY and CDR2 SYGVKD. The CDR3 runs 14 residues. The CDR3 sequence is CAISDTSGSNEQYV. The DNA for the CDR3 is TGTGCCATCAGTGATACTAGCGGGAGCAACGAGCAGTACGTC.

The chain uses TRBV18 and TRBJ2-7; 11 positions match TRBD1. The V segment lost 1 base and the J segment 3 bases; nucleotides outside the gene matches: 2. Germline loops: CDR1 KGHSH, CDR2 LQKENI. CDR3 length: 15 amino acids. The CDR3 coding sequence is TGTGCCAGCTCACCACGGACAGGGGGCCTCTACGAGCAGTACGTC. Translating it yields CASSPRTGGLYEQYV.

This clone was observed a few times. The chain employs TRBV30 and TRBJ2-2; no reliable D call. V was pared by 3 bases and J by 2 bases, with 10 bases between. From germline, CDR1 is GTSNPN and CDR2 SVGIG (reference sequence). The CDR3 is made up of 14 amino acids. The CDR3 sequence is CAWRVGSNTGELFF. CDR3 bases: TGTGCCTGGAGAGTGGGCAGCAACACCGGGGAGCTGTTTTTT.

This clone was observed a handful of times. CDR3: CASSPTSGRAEQYV. For the CDR3, the DNA is TGTGCCAGCTCACCGACTAGCGGGAGAGCCGAGCAGTACGTC. The gene calls are TRBV18 and TRBJ2-7; 12 nucleotides align to TRBD2. The CDR3 has 14 residues. With V trimmed by 3 bases and J by 6 bases, 3 bases remained unmatched. Germline V gene sequence: CDR1 KGHSH, CDR2 LQKENI.

The V call is TRBV28, the J call TRBJ2-3, with 7 bases lining up with TRBD2. Trimming at V came to 6 bases and at J to 2 bases, leaving 8 bases not matched to a gene. The CDR3 contains 15 residues. Germline-derived CDR1 and CDR2 are MDHEN and SYDVKM. In nucleotides, the CDR3 is TGTGCCAGCAGCACCCGACGGGACTACACAGATACGCAGTATTTT. Amino acids: CASSTRRDYTDTQYF.

This clone was detected only a few times. The rearrangement links TRBV2 to TRBJ1-2; 7 bases agree with TRBD1. This CDR3 is 14 amino acids long. V dropped 4 bases and J dropped 4; count of bases not matched to a gene: 6. Germline loops: CDR1 SNHLY, CDR2 FYNNEI. The DNA of the CDR3 is TGTGCCAGCAGTGTTGGGGACAGTACCTATGGCTACACCTTC. Encoded protein: CASSVGDSTYGYTF.

The chain uses TRBV6-1 and TRBJ2-1, with D hard to call. Trimming removed 4 bases from V and 0 bases from J, with 10 bases in between. Germline CDR1 reads MNHNS; CDR2 reads SASEGT. The CDR3 extends over 15 amino acids. As DNA, the CDR3 is TGTGCCAGCAGTGGTGTTAGTTTCTCCTACAATGAGCAGTTCTTC. It is translated as CASSGVSFSYNEQFF.

The chain combines TRBV7-2 with TRBJ2-7; 7 positions agree with TRBD2. Trimming at V came to 5 bases and at J to 11 bases, leaving 12 bases not matched to a gene. Germline values: CDR1 SGHTA, CDR2 FQGNSA. The CDR3 loop spans 13 amino acids. The CDR3 DNA reads TGTGCCAGCAGCCCGAGGGAGGGCGTACTGAAGTACTTC. Residues: CASSPREGVLKYF.

This chain joins TRBV18 and TRBJ2-5, with D possibly TRBD2 on 6 matching bases. The germline V and J ends were trimmed by 2 bases and 1 base, with 11 bases remaining between them. The CDR3 spans 15 residues. From germline, CDR1 is KGHSH and CDR2 LQKENI. This CDR3 reads CASSPKLAGQETQYF. For the CDR3, the DNA is TGTGCCAGCTCACCAAAACTAGCAGGCCAAGAGACCCAGTACTTC.

This clone came up a few times. The rearrangement uses TRBV19 and TRBJ2-7; D gene unclear. The germline V gene has CDR1 LNHDA and CDR2 SQIVND (reference sequence). CDR3 size: 15 residues. Between the trimmed V and J ends, which lost 7 bases and 4 bases, there was a span of 20 bases. The CDR3 spells CASTSPARRKYEQYV. The CDR3 nucleotides are TGTGCCAGTACGTCCCCCGCGCGCAGGAAGTACGAGCAGTACGTC.